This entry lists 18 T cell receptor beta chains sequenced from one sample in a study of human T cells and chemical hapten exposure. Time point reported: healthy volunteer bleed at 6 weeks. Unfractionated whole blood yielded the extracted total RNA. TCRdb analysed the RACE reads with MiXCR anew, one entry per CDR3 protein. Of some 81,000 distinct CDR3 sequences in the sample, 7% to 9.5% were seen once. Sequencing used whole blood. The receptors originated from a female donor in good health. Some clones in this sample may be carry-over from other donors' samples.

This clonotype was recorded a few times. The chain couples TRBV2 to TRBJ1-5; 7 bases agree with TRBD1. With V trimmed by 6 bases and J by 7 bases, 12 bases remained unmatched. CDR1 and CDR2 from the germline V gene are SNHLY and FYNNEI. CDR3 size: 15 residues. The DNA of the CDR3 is TGTGCCAGCAGCGGGGCGACAGGGTCGGGGCAGCCCCAGCATTTT. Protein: CASSGATGSGQPQHF.

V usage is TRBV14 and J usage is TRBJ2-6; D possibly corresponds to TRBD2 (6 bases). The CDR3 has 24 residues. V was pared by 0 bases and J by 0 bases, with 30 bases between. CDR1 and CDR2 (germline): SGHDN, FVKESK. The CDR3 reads CASSQEGRPWKLEEVSSGANVLTF. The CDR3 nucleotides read TGTGCCAGCAGCCAAGAAGGGAGGCCCTGGAAACTCGAAGAAGTTAGCTCTGGGGCCAACGTCCTGACTTTC. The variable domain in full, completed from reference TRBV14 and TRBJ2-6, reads EAGVTQFPSHSVIEKGQTVTLRCDPISGHDNLYWYRRVMGKEIKFLLHFVKESKQDESGMPNNRFLAERTGGTYSTLKVQPAELEDSGVYFCASSQEGRPWKLEEVSSGANVLTFGAGSRLTVL.

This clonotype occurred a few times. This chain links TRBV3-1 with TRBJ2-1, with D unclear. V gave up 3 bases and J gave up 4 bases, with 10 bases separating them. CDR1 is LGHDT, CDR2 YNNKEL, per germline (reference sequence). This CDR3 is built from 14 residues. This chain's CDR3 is CASSHRINYNEQFF. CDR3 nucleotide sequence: TGTGCCAGCAGCCACAGGATTAATTACAATGAGCAGTTCTTC.

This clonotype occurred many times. CDR3 region: CASSPRQGAGEQYF. DNA for the CDR3: TGTGCCAGCAGCCCCAGACAGGGGGCAGGGGAGCAGTACTTC. The chain is built from TRBV3-1 and TRBJ2-7; the match to TRBD1 covers 10 bases. V shed 4 bases and J 7 bases; nucleotides not matched to a gene: 7. CDR3 length: 14 amino acids. Germline-derived CDR1 and CDR2 are LGHDT and YNNKEL (reference sequence).

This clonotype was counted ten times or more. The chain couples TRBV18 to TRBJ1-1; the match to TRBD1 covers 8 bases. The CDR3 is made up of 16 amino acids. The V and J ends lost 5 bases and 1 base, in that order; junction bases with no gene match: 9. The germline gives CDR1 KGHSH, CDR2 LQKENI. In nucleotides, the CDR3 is TGTGCCAGCTCAGCCGGGACAGGAGTAAAGAACACTGAAGCTTTCTTT. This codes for CASSAGTGVKNTEAFF. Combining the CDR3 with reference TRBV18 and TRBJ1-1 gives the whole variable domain NAGVMQNPRHLVRRRGQEARLRCSPMKGHSHVYWYRQLPEEGLKFMVYLQKENIIDESGMPKERFSAEFPKEGPSILRIQQVVRGDSAAYFCASSAGTGVKNTEAFFGQGTRLTVV.

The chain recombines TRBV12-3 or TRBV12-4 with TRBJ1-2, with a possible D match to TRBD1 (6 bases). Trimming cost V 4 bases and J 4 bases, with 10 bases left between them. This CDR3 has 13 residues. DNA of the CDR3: TGTGCCAGCAGTTGTGGGGGGGCCTATGGCTACACCTTC. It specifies CASSCGGAYGYTF.

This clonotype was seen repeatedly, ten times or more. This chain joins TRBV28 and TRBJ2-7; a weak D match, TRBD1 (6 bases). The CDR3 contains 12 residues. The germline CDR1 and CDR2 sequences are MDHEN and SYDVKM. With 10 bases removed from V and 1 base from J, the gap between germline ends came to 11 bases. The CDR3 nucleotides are TGTGCCACCAAGGACAGTTCCTACGAGCAGTACTTC. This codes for CATKDSSYEQYF.

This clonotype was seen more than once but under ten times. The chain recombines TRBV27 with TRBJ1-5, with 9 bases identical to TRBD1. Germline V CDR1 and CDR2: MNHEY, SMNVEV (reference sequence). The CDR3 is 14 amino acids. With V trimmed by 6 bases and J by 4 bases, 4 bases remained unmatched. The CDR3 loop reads CASSWGQGNQPQHF. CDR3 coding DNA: TGTGCCAGCAGCTGGGGACAGGGAAATCAGCCCCAGCATTTT.

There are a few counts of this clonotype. CDR3 protein: CSAQTGGMSQYF. Written as DNA, the CDR3 is TGCAGTGCCCAAACAGGGGGCATGTCGCAGTACTTC. The chain uses TRBV20-1 and TRBJ2-7; 9 bases fit TRBD1. The CDR3 has 12 amino acids. Germline loops: CDR1 DFQATT, CDR2 SNEGSKA (reference sequence). V was pared by 6 bases and J by 9 bases, with 9 bases of the junction left unmatched.

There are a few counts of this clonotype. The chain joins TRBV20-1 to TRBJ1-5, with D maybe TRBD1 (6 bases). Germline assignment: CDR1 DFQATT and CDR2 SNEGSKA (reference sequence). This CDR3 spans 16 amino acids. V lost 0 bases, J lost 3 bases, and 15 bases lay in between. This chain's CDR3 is CSARDPSGVSNQPQHF. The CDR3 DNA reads TGCAGTGCTAGAGATCCGTCAGGGGTGTCCAATCAGCCCCAGCATTTT.

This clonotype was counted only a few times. For the CDR3, the DNA is TGTGCCAGCAGCTTAGCGCTCGGGGGAACCTACAATGAGCAGTTCTTC. This gives the protein CASSLALGGTYNEQFF. The chain combines TRBV7-9 with TRBJ2-1; tentative D call: TRBD2 (6 bases). From germline, CDR1 is SEHNR and CDR2 FQNEAQ (reference sequence). The V end was cut by 0 bases, the J end by 2 bases, with 11 bases between. The CDR3 contains 16 residues.

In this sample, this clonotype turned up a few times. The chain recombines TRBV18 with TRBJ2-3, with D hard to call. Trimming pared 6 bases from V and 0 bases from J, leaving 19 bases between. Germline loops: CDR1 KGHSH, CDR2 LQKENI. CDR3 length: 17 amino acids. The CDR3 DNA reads TGTGCCAGCTCGCCGACGCCAATACCTGGAAGCACAGATACGCAGTATTTT. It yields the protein CASSPTPIPGSTDTQYF.

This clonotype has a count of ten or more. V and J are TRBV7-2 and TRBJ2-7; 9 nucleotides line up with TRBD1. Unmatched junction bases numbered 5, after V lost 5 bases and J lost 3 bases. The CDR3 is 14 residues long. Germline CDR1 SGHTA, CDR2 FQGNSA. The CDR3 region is CASSPTGGNYEQYF. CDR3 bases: TGTGCCAGCAGCCCGACAGGGGGGAACTACGAGCAGTACTTC.

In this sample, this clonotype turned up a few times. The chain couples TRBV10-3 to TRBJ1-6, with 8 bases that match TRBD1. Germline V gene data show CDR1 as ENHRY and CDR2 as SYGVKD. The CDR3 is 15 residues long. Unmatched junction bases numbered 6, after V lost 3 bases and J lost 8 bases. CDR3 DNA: TGTGCCATCAGTGAACAGACAGGGGCTTATTCACCCCTCCACTTT. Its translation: CAISEQTGAYSPLHF.

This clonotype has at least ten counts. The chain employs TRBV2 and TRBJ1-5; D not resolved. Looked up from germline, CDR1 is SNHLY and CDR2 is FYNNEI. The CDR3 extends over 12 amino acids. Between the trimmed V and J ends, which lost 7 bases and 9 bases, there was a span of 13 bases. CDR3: CASTVDGRPQHF. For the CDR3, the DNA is TGTGCCAGCACCGTGGACGGGAGGCCCCAGCATTTT.

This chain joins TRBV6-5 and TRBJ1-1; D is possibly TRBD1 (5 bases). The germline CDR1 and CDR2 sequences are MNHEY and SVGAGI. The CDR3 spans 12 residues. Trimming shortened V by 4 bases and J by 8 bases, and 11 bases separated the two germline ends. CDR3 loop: CASSSGLLEAFF. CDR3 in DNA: TGTGCCAGCAGTTCGGGGCTTTTAGAAGCTTTCTTT.

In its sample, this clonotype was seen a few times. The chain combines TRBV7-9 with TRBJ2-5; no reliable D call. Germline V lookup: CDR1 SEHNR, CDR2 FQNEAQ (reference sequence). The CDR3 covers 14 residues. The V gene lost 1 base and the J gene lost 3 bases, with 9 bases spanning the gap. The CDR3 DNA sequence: TGTGCCAGCAGCTTAGGATCCAGCAAAGAGACCCAGTACTTC. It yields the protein CASSLGSSKETQYF.

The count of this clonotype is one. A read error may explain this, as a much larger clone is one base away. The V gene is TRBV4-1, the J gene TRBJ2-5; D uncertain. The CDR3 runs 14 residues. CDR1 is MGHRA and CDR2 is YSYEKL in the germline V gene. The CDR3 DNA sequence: TGCGTCAGCAGCCAAGTAGACTGGCAAGAGACCCAGTACTTC. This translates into CVSSQVDWQETQYF.